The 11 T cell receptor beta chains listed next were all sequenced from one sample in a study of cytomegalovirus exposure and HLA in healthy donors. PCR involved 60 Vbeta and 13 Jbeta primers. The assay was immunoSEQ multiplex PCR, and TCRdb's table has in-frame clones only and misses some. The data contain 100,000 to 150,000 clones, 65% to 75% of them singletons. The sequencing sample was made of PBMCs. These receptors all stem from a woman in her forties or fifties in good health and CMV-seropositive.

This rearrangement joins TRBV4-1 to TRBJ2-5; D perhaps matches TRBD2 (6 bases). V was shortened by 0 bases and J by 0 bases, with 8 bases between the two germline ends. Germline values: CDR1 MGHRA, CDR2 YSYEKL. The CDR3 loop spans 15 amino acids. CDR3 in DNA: TGCGCCAGCAGCCAAGAAAGGGACTACCAAGAGACCCAGTACTTC. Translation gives CASSQERDYQETQYF.

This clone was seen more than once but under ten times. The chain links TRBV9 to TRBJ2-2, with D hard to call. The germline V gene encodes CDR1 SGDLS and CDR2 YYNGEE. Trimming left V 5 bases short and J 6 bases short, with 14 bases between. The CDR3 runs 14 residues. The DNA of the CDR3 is TGTGCCAGCAGTAAGGCAGTCGAGGCCGGGGAGCTGTTTTTT. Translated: CASSKAVEAGELFF.

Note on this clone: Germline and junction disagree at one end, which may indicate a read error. This CDR3 reads CASSGRQLWHSDQPQHF. Written as DNA, the CDR3 is TGTGCCAGCAGTGGACGCCAGCTCTGGCATAGCGATCAGCCCCAGCATTTT. The rearrangement links TRBV6-1 to TRBJ1-5; D gene uncertain. The CDR3 loop spans 17 amino acids. Germline CDR1 MNHNS, CDR2 SASEGT.

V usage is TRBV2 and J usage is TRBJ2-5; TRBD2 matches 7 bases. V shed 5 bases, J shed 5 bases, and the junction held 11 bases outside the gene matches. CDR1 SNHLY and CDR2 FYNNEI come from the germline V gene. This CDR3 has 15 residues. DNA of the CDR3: TGTGCCAGCAGTCCAGCGGGGCCAGGCAGCGAGACCCAGTACTTC. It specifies CASSPAGPGSETQYF.

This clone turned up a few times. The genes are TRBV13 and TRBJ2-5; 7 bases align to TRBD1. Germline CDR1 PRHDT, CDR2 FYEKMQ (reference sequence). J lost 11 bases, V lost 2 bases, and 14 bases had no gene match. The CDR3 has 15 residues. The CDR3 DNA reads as TGTGCCAGCAGCTTAATACGGACAGGTTCCTTTGAGCAGTACTTC. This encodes CASSLIRTGSFEQYF.

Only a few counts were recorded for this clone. The CDR3 sequence is CASSVRGASGETQYF. The DNA for the CDR3 is TGTGCCAGCAGCGTACGGGGGGCCTCCGGAGAGACCCAGTACTTC. The chain recombines TRBV7-2 with TRBJ2-5, with a possible D match to TRBD2 (7 bases). Trimming took 5 bases from V and 4 from J, leaving 17 bases between them. Per the germline V gene, CDR1 is SGHTA and CDR2 is FQGNSA. The CDR3 sequence is 15 residues long.

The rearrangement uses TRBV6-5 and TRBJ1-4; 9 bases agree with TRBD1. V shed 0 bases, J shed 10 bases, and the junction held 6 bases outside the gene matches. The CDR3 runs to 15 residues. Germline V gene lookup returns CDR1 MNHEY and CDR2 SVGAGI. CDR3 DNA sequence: TGTGCCAGCAGTTACTCGAACAGGGGGCATGGAAAACTGTTTTTT. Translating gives CASSYSNRGHGKLFF.

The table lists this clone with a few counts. CDR3 amino acids: CASSPGSSGGAGETQYF. CDR3 nucleotides: TGTGCCAGCAGCCCAGGGTCCAGCGGGGGGGCCGGAGAGACCCAGTACTTC. The chain combines TRBV7-7 with TRBJ2-5, with 10 bases lining up with TRBD2. CDR1 is SSHAT, CDR2 FNYEAQ, per germline (reference sequence). V lost 5 bases and J lost 4; bases outside the gene matches: 13. The CDR3 is 17 residues long.

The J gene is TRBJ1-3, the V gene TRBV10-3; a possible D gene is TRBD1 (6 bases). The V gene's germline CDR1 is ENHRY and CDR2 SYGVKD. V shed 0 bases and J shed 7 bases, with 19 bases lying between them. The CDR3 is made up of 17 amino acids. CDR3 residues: CAISESGQGRERNTIYF. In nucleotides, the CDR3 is TGTGCCATCAGTGAGTCGGGGCAGGGGCGTGAGAGGAACACCATATATTTT.

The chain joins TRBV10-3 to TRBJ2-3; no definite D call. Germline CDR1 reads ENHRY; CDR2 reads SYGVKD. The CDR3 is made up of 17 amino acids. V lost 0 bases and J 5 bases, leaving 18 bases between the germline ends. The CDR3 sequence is CAISESSGRISLDTQYF. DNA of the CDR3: TGTGCCATCAGTGAGTCGTCAGGTCGTATTTCTCTAGATACGCAGTATTTT.

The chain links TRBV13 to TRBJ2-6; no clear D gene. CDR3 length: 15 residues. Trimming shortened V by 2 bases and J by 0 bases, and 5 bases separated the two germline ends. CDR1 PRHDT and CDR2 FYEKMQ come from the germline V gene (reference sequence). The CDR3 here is CASSLRSSGANVLTF. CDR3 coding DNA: TGTGCCAGCAGCTTACGGAGCTCTGGGGCCAACGTCCTGACTTTC. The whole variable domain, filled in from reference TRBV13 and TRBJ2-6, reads AAGVIQSPRHLIKEKRETATLKCYPIPRHDTVYWYQQGPGQDPQFLISFYEKMQSDKGSIPDRFSAQQFSDYHSELNMSSLELGDSALYFCASSLRSSGANVLTFGAGSRLTVL.